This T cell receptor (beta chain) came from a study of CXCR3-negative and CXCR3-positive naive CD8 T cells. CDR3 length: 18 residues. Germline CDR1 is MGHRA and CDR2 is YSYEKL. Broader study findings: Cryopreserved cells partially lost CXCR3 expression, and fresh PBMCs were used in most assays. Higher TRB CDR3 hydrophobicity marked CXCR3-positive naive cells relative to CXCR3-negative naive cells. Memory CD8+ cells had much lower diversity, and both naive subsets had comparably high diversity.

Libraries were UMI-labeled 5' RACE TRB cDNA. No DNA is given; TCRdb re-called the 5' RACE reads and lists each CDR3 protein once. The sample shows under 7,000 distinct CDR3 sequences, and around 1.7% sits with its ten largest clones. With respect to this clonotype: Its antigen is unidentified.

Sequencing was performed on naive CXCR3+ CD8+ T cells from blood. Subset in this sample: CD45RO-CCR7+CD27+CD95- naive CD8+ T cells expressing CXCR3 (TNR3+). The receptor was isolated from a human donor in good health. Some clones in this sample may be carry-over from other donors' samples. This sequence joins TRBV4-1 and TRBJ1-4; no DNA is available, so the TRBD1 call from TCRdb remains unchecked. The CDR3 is CASSLRTALPSYGEKLFF.